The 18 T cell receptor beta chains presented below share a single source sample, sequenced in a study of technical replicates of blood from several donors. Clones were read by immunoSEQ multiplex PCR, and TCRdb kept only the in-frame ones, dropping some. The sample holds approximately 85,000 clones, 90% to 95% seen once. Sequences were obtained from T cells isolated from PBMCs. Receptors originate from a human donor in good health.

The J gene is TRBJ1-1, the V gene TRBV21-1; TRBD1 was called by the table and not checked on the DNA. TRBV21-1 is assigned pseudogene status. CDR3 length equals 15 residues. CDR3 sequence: CASSKLGTENTEAFF. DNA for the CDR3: TGTGCCAGCAGCAAATTGGGCACAGAGAACACTGAAGCTTTCTTT.

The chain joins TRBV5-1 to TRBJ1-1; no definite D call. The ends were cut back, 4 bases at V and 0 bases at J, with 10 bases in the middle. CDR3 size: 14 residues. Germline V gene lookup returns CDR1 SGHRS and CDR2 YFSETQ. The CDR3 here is CASSPEYMNTEAFF. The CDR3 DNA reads TGCGCCAGCAGCCCGGAGTATATGAACACTGAAGCTTTCTTT.

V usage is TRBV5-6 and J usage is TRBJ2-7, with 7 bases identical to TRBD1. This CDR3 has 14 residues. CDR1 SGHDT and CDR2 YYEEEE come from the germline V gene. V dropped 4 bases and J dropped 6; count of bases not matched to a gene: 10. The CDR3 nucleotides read TGTGCCAGCAGCCCCTGGGACAGAGAAATCGAGCAGTACTTC. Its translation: CASSPWDREIEQYF. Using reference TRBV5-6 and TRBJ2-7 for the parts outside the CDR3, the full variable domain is DAGVTQSPTHLIKTRGQQVTLRCSPKSGHDTVSWYQQALGQGPQFIFQYYEEEERQRGNFPDRFSGHQFPNYSSELNVNALLLGDSALYLCASSPWDREIEQYFGPGTRLTVT.

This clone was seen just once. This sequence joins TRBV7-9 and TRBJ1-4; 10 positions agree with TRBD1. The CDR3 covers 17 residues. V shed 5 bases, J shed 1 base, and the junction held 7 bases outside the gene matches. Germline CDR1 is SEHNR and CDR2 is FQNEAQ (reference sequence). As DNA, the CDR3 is TGTGCCAGCAGCCCGGACAGGGGGGATGGAACTAATGAAAAACTGTTTTTT. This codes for CASSPDRGDGTNEKLFF.

CDR3 sequence reads: CASSPPGPYNEQFF. CDR3 nucleotide sequence: TGTGCCAGCAGCCCCCCCGGTCCCTACAATGAGCAGTTCTTC. J is TRBJ2-1 and V is TRBV11-2; D uncertain. Germline V CDR1 and CDR2: SGHAT, FQNNGV. Trimming took 5 bases from V and 2 from J, leaving 10 bases between them. This CDR3 region has 14 residues.

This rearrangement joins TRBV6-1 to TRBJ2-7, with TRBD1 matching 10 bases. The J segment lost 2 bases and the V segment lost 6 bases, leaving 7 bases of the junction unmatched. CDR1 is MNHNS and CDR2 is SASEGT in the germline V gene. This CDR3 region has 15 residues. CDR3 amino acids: CASRAGTGETYEQYF. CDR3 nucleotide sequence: TGTGCCAGCAGGGCGGGGACAGGGGAGACCTACGAGCAGTACTTC.

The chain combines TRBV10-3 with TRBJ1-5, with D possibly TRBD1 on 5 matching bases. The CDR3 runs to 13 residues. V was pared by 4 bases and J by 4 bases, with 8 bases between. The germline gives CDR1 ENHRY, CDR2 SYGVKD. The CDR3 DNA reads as TGTGCCATCAGTGGACAGATTAATCAGCCCCAGCATTTT. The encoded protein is CAISGQINQPQHF.

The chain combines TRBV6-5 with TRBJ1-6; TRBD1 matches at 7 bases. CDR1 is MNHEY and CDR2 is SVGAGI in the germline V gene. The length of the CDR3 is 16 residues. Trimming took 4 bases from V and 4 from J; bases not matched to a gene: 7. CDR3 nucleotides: TGTGCCAGCAGTTCCCCTGGGACAGCGTATAATTCACCCCTCCACTTT. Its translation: CASSSPGTAYNSPLHF.

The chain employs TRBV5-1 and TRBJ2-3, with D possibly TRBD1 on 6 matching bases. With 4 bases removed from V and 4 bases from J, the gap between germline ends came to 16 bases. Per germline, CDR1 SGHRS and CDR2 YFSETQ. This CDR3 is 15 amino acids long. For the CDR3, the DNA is TGCGCCAGCAGCACAGGGTTCACCGCCGCAGATACGCAGTATTTT. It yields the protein CASSTGFTAADTQYF. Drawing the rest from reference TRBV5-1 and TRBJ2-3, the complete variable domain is KAGVTQTPRYLIKTRGQQVTLSCSPISGHRSVSWYQQTPGQGLQFLFEYFSETQRNKGNFPGRFSGRQFSNSRSEMNVSTLELGDSALYLCASSTGFTAADTQYFGPGTRLTVL.

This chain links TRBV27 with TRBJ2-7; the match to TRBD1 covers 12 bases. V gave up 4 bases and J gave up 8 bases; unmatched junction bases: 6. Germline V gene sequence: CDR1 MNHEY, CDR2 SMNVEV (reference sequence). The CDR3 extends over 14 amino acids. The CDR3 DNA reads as TGTGCCAGCAGTTGGGACAGGGGGCAGGCCAAGCAGTACTTC. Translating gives CASSWDRGQAKQYF.

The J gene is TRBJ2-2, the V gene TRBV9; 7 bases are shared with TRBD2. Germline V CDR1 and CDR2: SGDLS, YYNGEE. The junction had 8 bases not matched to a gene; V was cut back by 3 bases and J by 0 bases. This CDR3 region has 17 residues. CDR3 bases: TGTGCCAGCAGCGGTCCCTGGCTAGCGGCGAACACCGGGGAGCTGTTTTTT. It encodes CASSGPWLAANTGELFF. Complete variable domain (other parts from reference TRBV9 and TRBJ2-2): DSGVTQTPKHLITATGQRVTLRCSPRSGDLSVYWYQQSLDQGLQFLIQYYNGEERAKGNILERFSAQQFPDLHSELNLSSLELGDSALYFCASSGPWLAANTGELFFGEGSRLTVL.

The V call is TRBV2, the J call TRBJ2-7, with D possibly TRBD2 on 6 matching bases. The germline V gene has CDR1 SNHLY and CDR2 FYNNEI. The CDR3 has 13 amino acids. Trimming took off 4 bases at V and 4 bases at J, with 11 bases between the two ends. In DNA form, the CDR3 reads TGTGCCAGCAGTGCATCCGGGAGTTACGAGCAGTACTTC. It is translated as CASSASGSYEQYF.

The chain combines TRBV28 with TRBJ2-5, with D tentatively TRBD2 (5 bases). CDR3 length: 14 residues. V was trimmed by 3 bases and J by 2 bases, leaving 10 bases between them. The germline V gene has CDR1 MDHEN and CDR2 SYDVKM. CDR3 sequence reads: CASSLWQRQETQYF. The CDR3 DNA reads TGTGCCAGCAGTTTGTGGCAGCGGCAAGAGACCCAGTACTTC.

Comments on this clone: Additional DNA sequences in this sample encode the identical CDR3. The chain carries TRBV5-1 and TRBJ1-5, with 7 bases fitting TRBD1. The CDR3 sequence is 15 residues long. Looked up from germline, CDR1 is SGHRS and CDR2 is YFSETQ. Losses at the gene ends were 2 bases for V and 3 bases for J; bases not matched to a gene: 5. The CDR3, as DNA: TGCGCCAGCAGCTTAGGAGGGACAGACAATCAGCCCCAGCATTTT. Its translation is CASSLGGTDNQPQHF. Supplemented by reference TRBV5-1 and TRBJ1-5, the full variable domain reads KAGVTQTPRYLIKTRGQQVTLSCSPISGHRSVSWYQQTPGQGLQFLFEYFSETQRNKGNFPGRFSGRQFSNSRSEMNVSTLELGDSALYLCASSLGGTDNQPQHFGDGTRLSIL.

The CDR3 sequence: CASSPFSSGNTIYF. DNA for the CDR3: TGTGCCAGCAGTCCCTTCTCCTCTGGAAACACCATATATTTT. The chain carries TRBV27 and TRBJ1-3, with D unclear. Germline CDR1 is MNHEY and CDR2 is SMNVEV (reference sequence). The CDR3 is 14 residues long. The V and J ends lost 5 bases and 0 bases respectively, with 8 bases between them.

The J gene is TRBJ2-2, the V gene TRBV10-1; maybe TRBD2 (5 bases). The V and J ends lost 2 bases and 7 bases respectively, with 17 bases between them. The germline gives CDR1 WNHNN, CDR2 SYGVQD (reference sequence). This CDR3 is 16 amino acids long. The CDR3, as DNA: TGCGCCAGCAGTGAGGGTACCGGGGATTGGCACGGGGAGCTGTTTTTT. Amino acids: CASSEGTGDWHGELFF.

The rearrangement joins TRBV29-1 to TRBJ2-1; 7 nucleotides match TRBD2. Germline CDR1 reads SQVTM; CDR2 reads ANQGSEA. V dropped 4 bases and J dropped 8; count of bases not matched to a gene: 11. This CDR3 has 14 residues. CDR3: CSVGSAGAVHEQFF. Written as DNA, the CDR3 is TGCAGCGTTGGTAGCGCGGGAGCGGTCCATGAGCAGTTCTTC.

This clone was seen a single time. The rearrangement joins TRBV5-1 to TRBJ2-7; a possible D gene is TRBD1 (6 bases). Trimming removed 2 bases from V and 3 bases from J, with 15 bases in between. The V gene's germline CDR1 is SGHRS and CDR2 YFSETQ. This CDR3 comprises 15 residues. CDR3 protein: CASSLNRQAGYEQYF. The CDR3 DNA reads TGCGCCAGCAGCTTAAACCGACAGGCGGGCTACGAGCAGTACTTC.